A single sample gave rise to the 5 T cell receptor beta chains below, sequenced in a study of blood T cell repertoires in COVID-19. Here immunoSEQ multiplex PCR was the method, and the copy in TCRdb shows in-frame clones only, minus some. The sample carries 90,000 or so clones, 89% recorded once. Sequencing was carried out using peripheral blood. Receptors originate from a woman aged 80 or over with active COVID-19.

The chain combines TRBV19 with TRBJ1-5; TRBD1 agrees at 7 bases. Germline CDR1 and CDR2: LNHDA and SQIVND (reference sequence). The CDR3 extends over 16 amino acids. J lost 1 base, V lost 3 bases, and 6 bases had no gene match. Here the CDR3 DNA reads TGTGCCAGTAGTATGCCCGACAGGGCAAGCAATCAGCCCCAGCATTTT. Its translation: CASSMPDRASNQPQHF.

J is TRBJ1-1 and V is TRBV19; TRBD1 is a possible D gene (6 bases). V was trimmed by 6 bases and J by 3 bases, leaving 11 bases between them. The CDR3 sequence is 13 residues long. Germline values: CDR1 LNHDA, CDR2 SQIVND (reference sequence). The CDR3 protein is CASSPTGYTEAFF. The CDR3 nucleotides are TGTGCCAGTAGCCCAACAGGGTACACTGAAGCTTTCTTT.

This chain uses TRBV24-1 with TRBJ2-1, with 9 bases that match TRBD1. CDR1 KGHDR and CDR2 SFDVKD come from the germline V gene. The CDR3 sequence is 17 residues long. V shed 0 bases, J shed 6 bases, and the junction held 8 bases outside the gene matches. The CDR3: CATSDLKGQGNSNEQFF. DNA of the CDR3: TGTGCCACCAGTGATTTGAAGGGACAGGGTAACTCCAATGAGCAGTTCTTC.

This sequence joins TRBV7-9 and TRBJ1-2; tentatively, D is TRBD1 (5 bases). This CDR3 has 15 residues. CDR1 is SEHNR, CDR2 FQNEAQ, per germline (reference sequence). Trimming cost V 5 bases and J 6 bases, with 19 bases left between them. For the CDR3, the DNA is TGTGCCAGCAGCCCACCCCCAGCAGGGTCGCATGGCTACACCTTC. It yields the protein CASSPPPAGSHGYTF.

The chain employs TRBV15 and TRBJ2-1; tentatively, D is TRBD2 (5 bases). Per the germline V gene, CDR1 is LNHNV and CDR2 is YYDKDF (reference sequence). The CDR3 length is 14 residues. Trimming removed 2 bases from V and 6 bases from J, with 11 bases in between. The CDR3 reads CATSRPRGFNEQFF. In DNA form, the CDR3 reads TGTGCCACCAGCAGACCCCGGGGTTTCAATGAGCAGTTCTTC.